This TCR beta chain was identified in a study of T-cell reconstitution after alpha-beta-depleted transplantation in children. A library of TCRbeta sequences, prepared with unique molecular identifiers, was generated. TCRdb redid the calling of the PCR reads with MiXCR, one entry per CDR3 protein. This repertoire shows some 450,000 distinct CDR3 sequences, 43% found once; its top ten account for 27%. Trimming at V came to 2 bases and at J to 3 bases, leaving 9 bases not matched to a gene. Per the germline V gene, CDR1 is MGHRA and CDR2 is YSYEKL. CDR3 length: 16 amino acids. The chain combines TRBV4-1 with TRBJ2-7, with 8 bases lining up with TRBD1. The sample in question was PBMCs, obtained before TCRalphabeta/CD19-depleted stem cell transplant. The sequence derives from a girl aged 2-9 years with aplastic anemia, due to receive a stem cell transplant. The CDR3 is CASSQLMDRADYEQYF. The CDR3 DNA follows: TGCGCCAGCAGCCAATTAATGGACAGGGCAGACTACGAGCAGTACTTC.